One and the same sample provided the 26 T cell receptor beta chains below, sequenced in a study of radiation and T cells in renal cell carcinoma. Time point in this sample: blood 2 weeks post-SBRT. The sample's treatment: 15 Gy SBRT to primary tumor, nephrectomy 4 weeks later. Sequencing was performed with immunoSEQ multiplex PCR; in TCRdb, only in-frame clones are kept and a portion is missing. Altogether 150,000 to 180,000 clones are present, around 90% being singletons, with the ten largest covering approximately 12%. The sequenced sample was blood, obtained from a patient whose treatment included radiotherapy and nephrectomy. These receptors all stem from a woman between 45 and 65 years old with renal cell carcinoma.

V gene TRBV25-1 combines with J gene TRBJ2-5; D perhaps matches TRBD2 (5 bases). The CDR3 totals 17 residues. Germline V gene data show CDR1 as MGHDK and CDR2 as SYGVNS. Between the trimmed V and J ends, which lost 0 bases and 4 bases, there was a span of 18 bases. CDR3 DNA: TGTGCCAGCAGTGAATATGGCGGGCAGACGGCTCTAGAGACCCAGTACTTC. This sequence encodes CASSEYGGQTALETQYF.

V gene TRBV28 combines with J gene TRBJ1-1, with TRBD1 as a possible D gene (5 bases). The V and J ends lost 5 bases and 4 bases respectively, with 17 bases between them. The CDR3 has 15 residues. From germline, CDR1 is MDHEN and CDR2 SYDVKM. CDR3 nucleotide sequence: TGTGCCAGCAGTCCTTGGACACCTCAACCCACTGAAGCTTTCTTT. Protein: CASSPWTPQPTEAFF. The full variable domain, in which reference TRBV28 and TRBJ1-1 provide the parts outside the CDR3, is DVKVTQSSRYLVKRTGEKVFLECVQDMDHENMFWYRQDPGLGLRLIYFSYDVKMKEKGDIPEGYSVSREKKERFSLILESASTNQTSMYLCASSPWTPQPTEAFFGQGTRLTVV.

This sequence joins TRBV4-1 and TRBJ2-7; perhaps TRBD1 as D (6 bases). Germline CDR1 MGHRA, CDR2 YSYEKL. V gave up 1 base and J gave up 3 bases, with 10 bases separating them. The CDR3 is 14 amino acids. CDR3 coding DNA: TGCGCCAGCAGCCAAGGTGAAGGGGGCTACGAGCAGTACTTC. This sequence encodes CASSQGEGGYEQYF.

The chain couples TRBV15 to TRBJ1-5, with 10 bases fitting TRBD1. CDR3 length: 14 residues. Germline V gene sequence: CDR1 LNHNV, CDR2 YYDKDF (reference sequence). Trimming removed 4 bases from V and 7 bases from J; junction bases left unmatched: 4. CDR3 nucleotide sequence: TGTGCCACCAGCACGGGACAGGGGTTCCAGCCCCAGCATTTT. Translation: CATSTGQGFQPQHF.

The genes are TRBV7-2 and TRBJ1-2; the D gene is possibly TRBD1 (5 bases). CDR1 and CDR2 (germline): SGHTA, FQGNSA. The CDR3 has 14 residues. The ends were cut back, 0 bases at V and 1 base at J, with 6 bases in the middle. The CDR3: CASSLADSNYGYTF. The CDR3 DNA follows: TGTGCCAGCAGCTTAGCCGACAGTAACTATGGCTACACCTTC.

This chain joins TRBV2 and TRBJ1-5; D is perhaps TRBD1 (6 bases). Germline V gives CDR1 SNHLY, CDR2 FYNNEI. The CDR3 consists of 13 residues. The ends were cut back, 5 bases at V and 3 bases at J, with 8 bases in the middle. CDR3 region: CASSWDINQPQHF. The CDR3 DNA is TGTGCCAGCAGTTGGGACATCAATCAGCCCCAGCATTTT.

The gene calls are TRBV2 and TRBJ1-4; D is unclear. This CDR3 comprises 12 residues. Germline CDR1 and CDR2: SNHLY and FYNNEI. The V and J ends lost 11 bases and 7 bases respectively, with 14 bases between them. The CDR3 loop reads CALRTRGEKLFF. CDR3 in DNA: TGTGCCCTCAGGACTCGGGGTGAAAAACTGTTTTTT. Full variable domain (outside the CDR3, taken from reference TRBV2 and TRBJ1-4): EPEVTQTPSHQVTQMGQEVILRCVPISNHLYFYWYRQILGQKVEFLVSFYNNEISEKSEIFDDQFSVERPDGSNFTLKIRSTKLEDSAMYFCALRTRGEKLFFGSGTQLSVL.

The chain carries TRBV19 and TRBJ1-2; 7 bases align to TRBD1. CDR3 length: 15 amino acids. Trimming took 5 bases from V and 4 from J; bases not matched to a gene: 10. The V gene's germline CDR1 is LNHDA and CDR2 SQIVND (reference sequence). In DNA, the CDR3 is TGTGCCAGTAGTCGTCAGACAGGGCTCCCCTATGGCTACACCTTC. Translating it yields CASSRQTGLPYGYTF.

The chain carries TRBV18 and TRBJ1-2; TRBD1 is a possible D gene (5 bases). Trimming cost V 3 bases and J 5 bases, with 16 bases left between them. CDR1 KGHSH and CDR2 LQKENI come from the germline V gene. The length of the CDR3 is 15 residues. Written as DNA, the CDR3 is TGTGCCAGCTCACCTTCCGGGACTGATTTTTATGGCTACACCTTC. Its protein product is CASSPSGTDFYGYTF.

CDR3 in amino acids: CASSPEPGTSIFQAQYF. The CDR3 DNA reads TGTGCCAGCAGCCCGGAGCCCGGGACTAGCATCTTCCAAGCGCAGTATTTT. V usage is TRBV5-6 and J usage is TRBJ2-3, with 9 bases identical to TRBD2. CDR1 and CDR2 from the germline V gene are SGHDT and YYEEEE. The CDR3 consists of 17 residues. The trim removed 4 bases at V and 10 bases at J, leaving 19 bases unmatched.

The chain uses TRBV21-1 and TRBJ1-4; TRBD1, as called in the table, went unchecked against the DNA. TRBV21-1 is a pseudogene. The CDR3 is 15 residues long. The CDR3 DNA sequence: TGTGCCAGCAGCAAAGGGGGACAGGGATACGAAAAACTGTTTTTT. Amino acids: CASSKGGQGYEKLFF.

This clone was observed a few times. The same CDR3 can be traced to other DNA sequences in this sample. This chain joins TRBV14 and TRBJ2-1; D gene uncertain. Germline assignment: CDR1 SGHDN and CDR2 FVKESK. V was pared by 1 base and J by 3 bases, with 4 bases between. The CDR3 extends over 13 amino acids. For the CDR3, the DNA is TGTGCCAGCAGCCAAGTACGCTACAATGAGCAGTTCTTC. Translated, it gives CASSQVRYNEQFF.

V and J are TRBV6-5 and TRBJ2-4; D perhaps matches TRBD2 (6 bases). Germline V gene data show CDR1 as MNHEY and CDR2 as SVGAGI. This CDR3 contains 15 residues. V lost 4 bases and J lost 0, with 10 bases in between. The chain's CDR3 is CASSSRGRAKNIQYF. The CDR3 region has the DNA TGTGCCAGCAGTTCTCGGGGGAGAGCCAAAAACATTCAGTACTTC.

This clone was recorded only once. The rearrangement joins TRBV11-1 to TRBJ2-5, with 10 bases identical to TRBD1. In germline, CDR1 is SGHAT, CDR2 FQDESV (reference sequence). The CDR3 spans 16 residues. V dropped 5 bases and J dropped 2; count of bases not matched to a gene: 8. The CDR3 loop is CASSLPTGGIQETQYF. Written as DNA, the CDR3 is TGTGCCAGCAGCCTCCCGACAGGGGGCATTCAAGAGACCCAGTACTTC.

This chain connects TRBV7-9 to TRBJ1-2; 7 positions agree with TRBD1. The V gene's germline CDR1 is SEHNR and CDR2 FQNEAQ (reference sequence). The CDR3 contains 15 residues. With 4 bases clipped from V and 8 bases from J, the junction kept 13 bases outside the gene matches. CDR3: CASSSEPGTEPGYTF. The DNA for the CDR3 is TGTGCCAGCAGCTCCGAGCCCGGGACAGAGCCGGGCTACACCTTC.

The DNA of the CDR3 is TGTGCCAGCAGCCGGGGGGCGGGCTCCTACGAGCAGTACTTC. Protein: CASSRGAGSYEQYF. J is TRBJ2-7 and V is TRBV7-9; weak D call: TRBD2 (7 bases). Trimming pared 5 bases from V and 0 bases from J, leaving 11 bases between. Germline V CDR1 and CDR2: SEHNR, FQNEAQ (reference sequence). The CDR3 sequence is 14 residues long.

CDR3 sequence: CASSATSGGSYEQYF. DNA for the CDR3: TGTGCCAGCAGCGCAACTAGCGGGGGCTCCTACGAGCAGTACTTC. The chain recombines TRBV9 with TRBJ2-7; 11 positions agree with TRBD2. The V gene end was trimmed by 3 bases and the J gene end by 0 bases; junction bases not matched to a gene: 2. This CDR3 is built from 15 residues. Germline V gene lookup returns CDR1 SGDLS and CDR2 YYNGEE.

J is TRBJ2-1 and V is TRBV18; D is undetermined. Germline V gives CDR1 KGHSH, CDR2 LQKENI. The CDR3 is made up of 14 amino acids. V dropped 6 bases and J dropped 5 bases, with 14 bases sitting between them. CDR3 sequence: CASSALTRNNEQFF. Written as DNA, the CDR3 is TGTGCCAGCTCCGCCTTAACACGAAACAATGAGCAGTTCTTC.

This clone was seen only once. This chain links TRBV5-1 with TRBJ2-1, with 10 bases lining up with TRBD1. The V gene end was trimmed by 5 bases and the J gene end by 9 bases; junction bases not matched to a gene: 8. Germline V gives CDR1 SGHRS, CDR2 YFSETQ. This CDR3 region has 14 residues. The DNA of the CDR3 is TGCGCCAGCAGAAGGGACAGGGGTTCTGGTGAGCAGTTCTTC. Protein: CASRRDRGSGEQFF.

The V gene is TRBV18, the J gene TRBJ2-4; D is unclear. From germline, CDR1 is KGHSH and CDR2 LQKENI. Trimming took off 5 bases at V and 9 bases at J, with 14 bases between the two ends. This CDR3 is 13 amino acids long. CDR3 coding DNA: TGTGCCAGCTCAGGATCTAGTAAGGGCATTCAGTACTTC. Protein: CASSGSSKGIQYF.

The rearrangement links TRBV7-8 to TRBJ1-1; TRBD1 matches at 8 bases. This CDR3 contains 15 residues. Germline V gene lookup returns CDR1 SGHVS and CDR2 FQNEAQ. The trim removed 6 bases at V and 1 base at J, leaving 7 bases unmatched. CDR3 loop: CASRSHGTGNTEAFF. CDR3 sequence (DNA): TGTGCCAGCAGATCTCACGGGACAGGGAACACTGAAGCTTTCTTT.

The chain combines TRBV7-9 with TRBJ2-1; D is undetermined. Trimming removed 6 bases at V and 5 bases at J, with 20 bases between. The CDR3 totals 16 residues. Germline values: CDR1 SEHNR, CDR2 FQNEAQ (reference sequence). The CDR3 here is CASRARVRSDHNEQFF. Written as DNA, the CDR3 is TGTGCCAGCAGGGCTCGGGTGCGTTCGGACCACAATGAGCAGTTCTTC.

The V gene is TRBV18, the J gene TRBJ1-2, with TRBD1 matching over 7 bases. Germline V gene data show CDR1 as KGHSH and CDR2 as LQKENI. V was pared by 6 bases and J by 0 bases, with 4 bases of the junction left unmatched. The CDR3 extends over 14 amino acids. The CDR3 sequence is CASSWDSTNYGYTF. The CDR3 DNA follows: TGTGCCAGCTCCTGGGACAGTACTAACTATGGCTACACCTTC.

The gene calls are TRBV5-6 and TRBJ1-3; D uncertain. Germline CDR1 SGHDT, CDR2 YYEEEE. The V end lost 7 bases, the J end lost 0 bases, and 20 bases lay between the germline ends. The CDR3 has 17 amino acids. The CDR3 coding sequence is TGTGCCAGCGGGGAGGGTCCCTCCCCAAGCTCTGGAAACACCATATATTTT. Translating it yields CASGEGPSPSSGNTIYF.

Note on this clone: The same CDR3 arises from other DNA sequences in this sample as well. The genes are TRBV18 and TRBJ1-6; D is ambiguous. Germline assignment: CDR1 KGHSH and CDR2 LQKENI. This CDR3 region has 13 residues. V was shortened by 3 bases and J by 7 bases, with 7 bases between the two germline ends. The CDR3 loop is CASSPDINSPLHF. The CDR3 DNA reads TGTGCCAGCTCACCCGACATAAATTCACCCCTCCACTTT.

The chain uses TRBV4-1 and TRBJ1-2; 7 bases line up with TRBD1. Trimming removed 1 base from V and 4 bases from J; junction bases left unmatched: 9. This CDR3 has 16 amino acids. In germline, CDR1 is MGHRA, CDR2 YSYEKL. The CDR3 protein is CASSQGGTETIYGYTF. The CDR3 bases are TGCGCCAGCAGCCAAGGAGGGACAGAGACTATCTATGGCTACACCTTC.